The T cell receptor (beta chain) described here comes from a study of blood T cell repertoires in COVID-19. Across the whole study: Samples taken during acute and convalescent COVID-19 were collected in the United States, Italy and Spain.

Seattle researchers signed up patients amid active infection and tracked them longitudinally. The germline gives CDR1 SQVTM, CDR2 ANQGSEA. The CDR3 has 13 amino acids. V was pared by 2 bases and J by 9 bases, with 13 bases between. Assay used: immunoSEQ multiplex PCR; TCRdb lists only in-frame clones, some missing. Of about 440,000 clones in the sample, 70% to 90% were seen once. J is TRBJ2-2 and V is TRBV29-1; a weak D match, TRBD2 (7 bases). The sequence came from a woman in her forties or fifties with COVID-19, enrolled during active disease. Sequencing input: peripheral blood. Here the CDR3 DNA reads TGCAGCGTTGAATCTGCGGGGGCCAGGGAGCTGTTTTTT. This codes for CSVESAGARELFF.